This T cell receptor beta chain was captured in a study of control samples from healthy donors and cancer patients. Trimming cost V 8 bases and J 1 base; bases outside gene matches: 2. The germline gives CDR1 LNHDA, CDR2 SQIVND (reference sequence). The CDR3 extends over 13 amino acids. The data were produced by immunoSEQ multiplex PCR, yet TCRdb's version contains in-frame clones alone and is incomplete. The table records 60,000 or so clones, more than 95% of them present only once. The chain is built from TRBV19 and TRBJ2-3; 8 nucleotides align to TRBD1. The clonotype comes from a woman under 30 in good health. The sample taken for sequencing was blood. CDR3 nucleotides: TGTGCCAGTTCACAGGGGGGCACAGATACGCAGTATTTT. Protein product: CASSQGGTDTQYF.